The present T cell receptor beta chain was sequenced within a study of metastatic and nonmetastatic thyroid tumors. Germline V gene sequence: CDR1 DFQATT, CDR2 SNEGSKA (reference sequence). The CDR3 consists of 12 residues. J was trimmed by 4 bases and V by 5 bases; bases with no gene match: 4. Thyroid surgery had not been preceded by any treatment in any patient. TCRdb re-analyzed the PCR reads using MiXCR. The profile shows about 26,000 clones, around a quarter of them singletons. The table lists this clone with a count of one. Sequencing was performed on blood. The chain couples TRBV20-1 to TRBJ1-1; 7 positions agree with TRBD1. The clonotype was recovered from a female donor with papillary thyroid cancer or a benign thyroid nodule (not recorded which). Some clones in this sample may be carry-over from other donors' samples. The DNA of the CDR3 is TGCAGTGCTTCGACAGGGCGCACTGAAGCTTTCTTT. Residues: CSASTGRTEAFF.